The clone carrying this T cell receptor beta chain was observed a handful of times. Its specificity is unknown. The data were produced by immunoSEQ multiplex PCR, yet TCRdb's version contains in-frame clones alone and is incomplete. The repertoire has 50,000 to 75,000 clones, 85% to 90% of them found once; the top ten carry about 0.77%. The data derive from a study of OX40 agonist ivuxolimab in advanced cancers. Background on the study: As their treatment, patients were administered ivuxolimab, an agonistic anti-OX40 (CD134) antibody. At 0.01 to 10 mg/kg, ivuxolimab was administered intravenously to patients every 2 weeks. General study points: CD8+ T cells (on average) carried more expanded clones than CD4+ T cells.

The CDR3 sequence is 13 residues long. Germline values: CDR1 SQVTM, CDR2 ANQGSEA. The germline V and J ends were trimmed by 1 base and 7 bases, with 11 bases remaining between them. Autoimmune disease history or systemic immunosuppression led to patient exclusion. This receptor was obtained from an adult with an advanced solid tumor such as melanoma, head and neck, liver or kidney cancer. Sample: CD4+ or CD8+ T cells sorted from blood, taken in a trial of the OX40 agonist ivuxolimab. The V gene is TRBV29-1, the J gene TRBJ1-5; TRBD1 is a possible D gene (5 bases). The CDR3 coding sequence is TGCAGCGTTGAAGGGAGGGGAGGGCAGCCCCAGCATTTT. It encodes CSVEGRGGQPQHF. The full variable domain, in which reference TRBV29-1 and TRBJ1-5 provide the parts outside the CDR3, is SAVISQKPSRDICQRGTSLTIQCQVDSQVTMMFWYRQQPGQSLTLIATANQGSEATYESGFVIDKFPISRPNLTFSTLTVSNMSPEDSSIYLCSVEGRGGQPQHFGDGTRLSIL.